This TCR beta chain was captured by sequencing in a study of identical twins. There are a few counts of this clonotype. What it recognizes is unknown. A single record per CDR3 protein comes from TCRdb applying MiXCR to the 5' RACE reads. The repertoire holds 1.5 million to 2 million distinct CDR3 sequences, less than 40% seen once, with approximately 0.25% in the top ten. The germline CDR1 and CDR2 sequences are SGHAT and FQNNGV. The CDR3 runs to 16 residues. V was trimmed by 1 base and J by 3 bases, leaving 16 bases between them. Notes on the study in general: Out-of-frame alpha sequences that twins shared showed excess low generation probability. Insertions were reduced in abundant cord blood beta clonotypes but not in memory repertoires. Researchers caution that invariant MAIT and iNKT cells could partly confound zero-insertion analyses.

This sequence originates from a newborn girl in good health. Sequenced material: cord blood. V and J are TRBV11-2 and TRBJ2-7; no reliable D call. CDR3 protein: CASSLVTRGTYYEQYF. CDR3 bases: TGTGCCAGCAGCTTAGTTACCCGCGGTACTTACTACGAGCAGTACTTC. The whole variable domain, remainder taken from reference TRBV11-2 and TRBJ2-7, is EAGVAQSPRYKIIEKRQSVAFWCNPISGHATLYWYQQILGQGPKLLIQFQNNGVVDDSQLPKDRFSAERLKGVDSTLKIQPAKLEDSAVYLCASSLVTRGTYYEQYFGPGTRLTVT.